The 9 T cell receptor beta chains below all came from one sample that was sequenced in a study of tumor-infiltrating lymphocytes in localized non-small cell lung cancer. Produced via immunoSEQ multiplex PCR; TCRdb's table is partial and in-frame only. The repertoire consists of more than 7,500 clones, with approximately 80% occurring once and the leading ten covering approximately 6.9%. The sample was uninvolved lung tissue not adjacent to the tumor. Receptors originate from a human donor with non-small cell lung cancer.

This chain connects TRBV5-1 to TRBJ2-1; 7 bases match TRBD2. There are 17 residues in the CDR3. The junction had 12 bases not matched to a gene; V was cut back by 2 bases and J by 4 bases. Germline V lookup: CDR1 SGHRS, CDR2 YFSETQ. In DNA, the CDR3 is TGCGCCAGCAGCTTTGGTCCTAGCGGACCTGAGTACAATGAGCAGTTCTTC. Its translation is CASSFGPSGPEYNEQFF.

The CDR3 protein is CASSQMNTEAFF. The CDR3 region has the DNA TGTGCCAGCAGCCAAATGAACACTGAAGCTTTCTTT. The rearrangement joins TRBV6-6 to TRBJ1-1, with D hard to call. V lost 6 bases, J lost 0 bases, and 5 bases lay in between. CDR1 MNHNY and CDR2 SVGAGI come from the germline V gene (reference sequence). The CDR3 runs to 12 residues.

The chain links TRBV5-1 to TRBJ2-5, with 9 bases identical to TRBD2. V lost 4 bases, J lost 5 bases, and 9 bases stayed unmatched. There are 15 residues in the CDR3. The germline V gene encodes CDR1 SGHRS and CDR2 YFSETQ. The CDR3: CASSMGAGGPETQYF. The CDR3, as DNA: TGCGCCAGCAGCATGGGGGCGGGAGGGCCGGAGACCCAGTACTTC.

For this clone: Additional DNA sequences in this sample encode the identical CDR3. The chain uses TRBV7-9 and TRBJ2-7; D gene uncertain. The V end was cut by 5 bases, the J end by 5 bases, with 10 bases between. Germline V CDR1 and CDR2: SEHNR, FQNEAQ (reference sequence). This CDR3 has 12 residues. CDR3 region: CASSPPGHEQYF. In nucleotides, the CDR3 is TGTGCCAGCAGCCCCCCTGGTCACGAGCAGTACTTC.

The chain carries TRBV5-1 and TRBJ1-2; D gene unclear. V dropped 5 bases and J dropped 3 bases, with 11 bases sitting between them. Germline CDR1 SGHRS, CDR2 YFSETQ. CDR3 size: 13 residues. The CDR3 loop is CASSSSGDYGYTF. CDR3 bases: TGCGCCAGCAGTTCGTCGGGTGACTATGGCTACACCTTC.

This chain links TRBV5-4 with TRBJ2-1, with D unresolved. CDR1 SGHNT and CDR2 YYREEE come from the germline V gene (reference sequence). V gave up 4 bases and J gave up 2 bases, with 13 bases separating them. The length of the CDR3 is 15 residues. The CDR3 bases are TGTGCCAGCAGCCCAGTAGGTGTCACCTACAATGAGCAGTTCTTC. Its protein is CASSPVGVTYNEQFF.

The chain has TRBV7-3 and TRBJ1-6; tentatively, D is TRBD1 (6 bases). Germline-derived CDR1 and CDR2 are SGHTA and FQGTGA. V lost 5 bases, J lost 7 bases, and 12 bases lay in between. The CDR3 extends over 14 amino acids. DNA for the CDR3: TGTGCCAGCAGCCCGGGAGGGGGAAATTCACCCCTCCACTTT. Amino acid sequence: CASSPGGGNSPLHF. Full variable domain (missing parts from reference TRBV7-3 and TRBJ1-6): GAGVSQTPSNKVTEKGKYVELRCDPISGHTALYWYRQSLGQGPEFLIYFQGTGAADDSGLPNDRFFAVRPEGSVSTLKIQRTERGDSAVYLCASSPGGGNSPLHFGNGTRLTVT.

This clone appeared a single time. The chain recombines TRBV10-3 with TRBJ2-7; tentatively, D is TRBD2 (6 bases). Trimming took 10 bases from V and 7 from J, leaving 26 bases between them. CDR3 size: 15 residues. Germline V gives CDR1 ENHRY, CDR2 SYGVKD. CDR3 sequence reads: CATRGSGSGAWEQYF. The CDR3 DNA reads TGTGCCACCCGGGGTAGCGGCTCGGGAGCCTGGGAGCAGTACTTC.

The gene calls are TRBV7-9 and TRBJ1-1; 9 bases align to TRBD1. The trim removed 2 bases at V and 0 bases at J, leaving 7 bases unmatched. CDR3 length: 17 residues. The germline CDR1 and CDR2 sequences are SEHNR and FQNEAQ (reference sequence). In nucleotides, the CDR3 is TGTGCCAGCAGCTTAATTGGACAGGGGAGCATGAACACTGAAGCTTTCTTT. This sequence encodes CASSLIGQGSMNTEAFF.